A single sample gave rise to the 23 T cell receptor beta chains below, sequenced in a study of beta chain features in type 1 diabetes. Reverse transcribing all isolated RNA meant expressed TCRB transcripts were sequenced. The assay was immunoSEQ multiplex PCR, and TCRdb's table has in-frame clones only and misses some. The sample lists about 160,000 clones; just over 8% were seen once. General study points: TCRB CDR3s from Type 1 diabetes patients were moderately but significantly shorter in all four CD4+ subsets.

These receptors' antigens are unknown. Material: central memory CD4+ T cells from blood. These receptors came from a woman under 30 with type 1 diabetes.

The gene calls are TRBV11-3 and TRBJ2-2; the match to TRBD2 covers 12 bases. The ends lost 4 bases at V and 7 bases at J; junction bases unmatched: 13. The CDR3 extends over 18 amino acids. The V gene's germline CDR1 is SGHNT and CDR2 YENEEA. CDR3 in amino acids: CASSSTSGSYRWHGELFF. The CDR3, as DNA: TGTGCCAGCAGCTCGACTAGCGGGAGTTACCGGTGGCACGGGGAGCTGTTTTTT.

In its sample, this clone was seen a few times. The genes are TRBV28 and TRBJ2-3, with 8 bases lining up with TRBD2. Germline trimming cut 1 base from V and 0 bases from J; bases unmatched to any gene: 3. Germline V gene sequence: CDR1 MDHEN, CDR2 SYDVKM. This CDR3 has 16 amino acids. This chain's CDR3 is CASSLLSSGSTDTQYF. DNA for the CDR3: TGTGCCAGCAGTTTATTGTCTAGCGGGAGCACAGATACGCAGTATTTT.

The V call is TRBV5-1, the J call TRBJ1-2; TRBD1 aligns across 8 bases. Germline V gives CDR1 SGHRS, CDR2 YFSETQ. Trimming cost V 0 bases and J 2 bases; bases outside gene matches: 0. The CDR3 has 14 residues. CDR3: CASSLGDRNYGYTF. DNA of the CDR3: TGCGCCAGCAGCTTGGGGGACAGGAACTATGGCTACACCTTC.

V gene TRBV10-3 combines with J gene TRBJ2-2; D gene ambiguous. With 2 bases removed from V and 7 bases from J, the gap between germline ends came to 11 bases. The CDR3 spans 14 residues. Germline V gene lookup returns CDR1 ENHRY and CDR2 SYGVKD. Written as DNA, the CDR3 is TGTGCCATCAGTGAGATGGCAACGGGCGGGGAGCTGTTTTTT. This codes for CAISEMATGGELFF.

This clone came up a few times. The chain is built from TRBV9 and TRBJ2-1; D unresolved. Germline CDR1 and CDR2: SGDLS and YYNGEE. The V end was cut by 0 bases, the J end by 8 bases, with 9 bases between. The CDR3 spans 13 residues. CDR3 in amino acids: CASSVEASHEQFF. The CDR3 DNA reads TGTGCCAGCAGCGTAGAAGCTTCCCATGAGCAGTTCTTC.

This clone was picked up a small number of times. The chain has TRBV27 and TRBJ2-1; a possible D gene is TRBD2 (6 bases). CDR3 length: 18 residues. Germline V gives CDR1 MNHEY, CDR2 SMNVEV (reference sequence). The germline V and J ends were trimmed by 6 bases and 4 bases, with 25 bases remaining between them. The DNA of the CDR3 is TGTGCCAGCAGAAGCCCGGGTCAAAGGGAAGGGAGGTACAATGAGCAGTTCTTC. Encoded protein: CASRSPGQREGRYNEQFF.

This clone was counted a few times. The chain uses TRBV4-3 and TRBJ2-7, with a possible D match to TRBD2 (5 bases). The CDR3 length is 17 residues. CDR1 and CDR2 from the germline V gene are LGHNA and YSLEER. The V and J ends lost 0 bases and 7 bases respectively, with 22 bases between them. The CDR3 here is CASSQDGKGVTRREQYF. The DNA of the CDR3 is TGCGCCAGCAGCCAAGATGGTAAAGGAGTAACTAGGAGGGAGCAGTACTTC.

This clone was recorded at least ten times. The chain combines TRBV11-2 with TRBJ1-6; tentatively, D is TRBD1 (5 bases). This CDR3 is 11 amino acids long. Looked up from germline, CDR1 is SGHAT and CDR2 is FQNNGV. Trimming cost V 5 bases and J 9 bases, with 5 bases left between them. CDR3 nucleotides: TGTGCCAGCAGCCAGGGTTCACCCCTCCACTTT. Protein: CASSQGSPLHF.

This chain joins TRBV2 and TRBJ2-5, with D perhaps TRBD1 (5 bases). The CDR3 sequence is 14 residues long. V was shortened by 4 bases and J by 4 bases, with 13 bases between the two germline ends. Germline values: CDR1 SNHLY, CDR2 FYNNEI. The CDR3 DNA reads TGTGCCAGCAGTGCAGGGATACCAATAGAGACCCAGTACTTC. It encodes CASSAGIPIETQYF.

CDR3 in DNA: TGTGCCAGCTCCCTCGGGACAGCTAACATTCAGTACTTC. As protein: CASSLGTANIQYF. J is TRBJ2-4 and V is TRBV6-5, with 7 bases that match TRBD1. The CDR3 has 13 amino acids. Per germline, CDR1 MNHEY and CDR2 SVGAGI. The V and J ends lost 8 bases and 7 bases, in that order; junction bases with no gene match: 8.

This clone was counted a few times. The V call is TRBV4-2, the J call TRBJ2-7, with 11 nucleotides matching TRBD2. Germline CDR1 and CDR2: LGHNA and YNFKEQ. The CDR3 runs 19 residues. Trimming took 3 bases from V and 4 from J; bases not matched to a gene: 17. The CDR3 loop is CASSQGRGTSGPGGYEQYF. Written as DNA, the CDR3 is TGTGCCAGCAGCCAGGGACGCGGGACTAGCGGACCCGGGGGTTACGAGCAGTACTTC.

This chain links TRBV5-5 with TRBJ2-3; tentatively, D is TRBD1 (5 bases). The CDR3 sequence is 13 residues long. The germline V and J ends were trimmed by 3 bases and 4 bases, with 9 bases remaining between them. The germline V gene encodes CDR1 SGHKS and CDR2 YYEKEE (reference sequence). The CDR3 DNA sequence: TGTGCCAGCAGCTGGCAGGGTCCAGATACGCAGTATTTT. It yields the protein CASSWQGPDTQYF.

The chain couples TRBV10-3 to TRBJ1-1; no reliable D call. The CDR3 runs to 14 residues. V lost 4 bases and J 0 bases, leaving 9 bases between the germline ends. In germline, CDR1 is ENHRY, CDR2 SYGVKD. Here the CDR3 DNA reads TGTGCCATCAGTGCTGCCAGAATGAACACTGAAGCTTTCTTT. It yields the protein CAISAARMNTEAFF.

This clone was seen a few times. The DNA for the CDR3 is TGTGCCAGCAGCTACCTACAGGAAGGCAATGAGCAGTTCTTC. Amino acids: CASSYLQEGNEQFF. This chain joins TRBV7-9 and TRBJ2-1, with a tentative D call TRBD1 (5 bases). The germline V gene has CDR1 SEHNR and CDR2 FQNEAQ (reference sequence). Trimming shortened V by 4 bases and J by 6 bases, and 13 bases separated the two germline ends. This CDR3 comprises 14 residues. Combining the CDR3 with reference TRBV7-9 and TRBJ2-1 gives the whole variable domain DTGVSQNPRHKITKRGQNVTFRCDPISEHNRLYWYRQTLGQGPEFLTYFQNEAQLEKSRLLSDRFSAERPKGSFSTLEIQRTEQGDSAMYLCASSYLQEGNEQFFGPGTRLTVL.

The chain employs TRBV28 and TRBJ2-1, with TRBD1 matching over 11 bases. CDR3 length: 17 amino acids. The V segment lost 1 base and the J segment 9 bases; nucleotides outside the gene matches: 11. Germline assignment: CDR1 MDHEN and CDR2 SYDVKM. The CDR3 bases are TGTGCCAGCAGTTTATACCCCGGGACAGGGGGGTCGTTTGAGCAGTTCTTC. Protein product: CASSLYPGTGGSFEQFF. The variable domain in full, with the rest retrieved from reference TRBV28 and TRBJ2-1, is DVKVTQSSRYLVKRTGEKVFLECVQDMDHENMFWYRQDPGLGLRLIYFSYDVKMKEKGDIPEGYSVSREKKERFSLILESASTNQTSMYLCASSLYPGTGGSFEQFFGPGTRLTVL.

This clone has more than one count but fewer than ten. The rearrangement uses TRBV27 and TRBJ2-1; TRBD1 matches 8 bases. The CDR3 extends over 15 amino acids. With V trimmed by 7 bases and J by 0 bases, 5 bases remained unmatched. From germline, CDR1 is MNHEY and CDR2 SMNVEV (reference sequence). The CDR3 DNA follows: TGTGCCAGCACGGGACAGGTCAGCTCCTACAATGAGCAGTTCTTC. It encodes CASTGQVSSYNEQFF.

This clone was detected a few times. CDR3 sequence: CASTSGGMTDTQYF. As DNA, the CDR3 is TGTGCCAGCACTAGCGGGGGAATGACAGATACGCAGTATTTT. The chain uses TRBV7-6 and TRBJ2-3, with 10 nucleotides matching TRBD2. CDR1 and CDR2 (germline): SGHVS, FNYEAQ. The CDR3 length is 14 residues. Trimming at V came to 7 bases and at J to 3 bases, leaving 4 bases not matched to a gene.

This chain uses TRBV4-3 with TRBJ1-2; D is unresolved. The V and J ends lost 0 bases and 4 bases respectively, with 15 bases between them. Per the germline V gene, CDR1 is LGHNA and CDR2 is YSLEER. There are 16 residues in the CDR3. The CDR3 here is CASSQERWAAPYGYTF. The CDR3 DNA follows: TGCGCCAGCAGCCAAGAAAGATGGGCCGCGCCCTATGGCTACACCTTC.

The chain has TRBV19 and TRBJ2-1; no definite D call. The germline V gene has CDR1 LNHDA and CDR2 SQIVND (reference sequence). The CDR3 runs to 15 residues. The V and J ends lost 4 bases and 0 bases respectively, with 10 bases between them. The CDR3 nucleotides read TGTGCCAGTAGTAGTAGCACGAGCTCCTACAATGAGCAGTTCTTC. It codes for CASSSSTSSYNEQFF.

The chain links TRBV14 to TRBJ2-5, with TRBD1 identical over 10 bases. Germline V gives CDR1 SGHDN, CDR2 FVKESK. The CDR3 has 18 amino acids. Trimming cost V 4 bases and J 2 bases; bases outside gene matches: 13. The CDR3 reads CASSLDRGQGRWQETQYF. The DNA of the CDR3 is TGTGCCAGCAGCCTAGACAGGGGGCAAGGTCGGTGGCAAGAGACCCAGTACTTC.

For the CDR3, the DNA is TGTGCCAGCACGGTAGCGGGAAAGGAGGAGACCCAGTACTTC. It yields the protein CASTVAGKEETQYF. The rearrangement uses TRBV7-9 and TRBJ2-5; 8 nucleotides line up with TRBD2. Unmatched junction bases numbered 9, after V lost 7 bases and J lost 5 bases. The CDR3 is made up of 14 amino acids. Germline CDR1 reads SEHNR; CDR2 reads FQNEAQ (reference sequence).

Many counts were recorded for this clone. The chain links TRBV7-2 to TRBJ2-3; possible D gene TRBD1, 5 bases. The CDR3 spans 11 residues. The germline V gene has CDR1 SGHTA and CDR2 FQGNSA. Trimming took 5 bases from V and 6 from J, leaving 6 bases between them. In nucleotides, the CDR3 is TGTGCCAGCAGCGGGGCGGATACGCAGTATTTT. It yields the protein CASSGADTQYF.

Only a few counts were recorded for this clone. This sample includes further DNA sequences coding for the same CDR3. This chain connects TRBV7-2 to TRBJ2-7; tentatively, D is TRBD1 (6 bases). The V and J ends lost 3 bases and 4 bases respectively, with 10 bases between them. The germline V gene encodes CDR1 SGHTA and CDR2 FQGNSA. The CDR3 runs 13 residues. In nucleotides, the CDR3 is TGTGCCAGCAGCTTGAACAGGGATTACGAGCAGTACTTC. Protein product: CASSLNRDYEQYF.